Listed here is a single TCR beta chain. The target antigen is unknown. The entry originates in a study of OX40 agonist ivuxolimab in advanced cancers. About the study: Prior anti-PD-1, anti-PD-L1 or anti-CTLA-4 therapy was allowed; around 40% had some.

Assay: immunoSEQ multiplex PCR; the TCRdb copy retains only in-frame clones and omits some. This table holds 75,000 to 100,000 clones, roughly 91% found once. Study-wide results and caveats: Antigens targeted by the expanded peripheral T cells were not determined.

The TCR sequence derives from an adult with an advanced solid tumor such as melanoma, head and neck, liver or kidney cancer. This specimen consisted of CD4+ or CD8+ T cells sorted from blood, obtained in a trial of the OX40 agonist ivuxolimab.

The CDR3 nucleotides are TGTGCCAGCAGCTTAGGACAGGGAGGCTATGGCTACACCTTC. Its translation is CASSLGQGGYGYTF. The chain combines TRBV7-2 with TRBJ1-2, with 7 bases aligning to TRBD1. J gave up 4 bases and V 1 base, and 3 bases lay outside the gene matches. Looked up from germline, CDR1 is SGHTA and CDR2 is FQGNSA. The CDR3 has 14 amino acids. Full variable domain (missing parts from reference TRBV7-2 and TRBJ1-2): GAGVSQSPSNKVTEKGKDVELRCDPISGHTALYWYRQSLGQGLEFLIYFQGNSAPDKSGLPSDRFSAERTGGSVSTLTIQRTQQEDSAVYLCASSLGQGGYGYTFGSGTRLTVV.